These 20 T cell receptor beta chains came from one sample sequenced in a study of T cell responses to AZD1222 COVID-19 vaccine. The method was immunoSEQ multiplex PCR; TCRdb's version includes in-frame clones alone and lacks a portion of them. The sample holds 150,000 to 200,000 clones, approximately 91% seen once. The sequencing here drew on peripheral blood, taken on day 0 of AZD1222 vaccination. The receptors originated from an adult in good health.

The chain has TRBV5-5 and TRBJ2-1, with 9 positions matching TRBD1. The CDR3 runs 16 residues. Germline V lookup: CDR1 SGHKS, CDR2 YYEKEE (reference sequence). Trimming at V came to 2 bases and at J to 6 bases, leaving 9 bases not matched to a gene. The CDR3: CASSLGLGQGSNEQFF. The CDR3 DNA sequence: TGTGCCAGCAGCTTAGGTCTGGGACAGGGTTCCAATGAGCAGTTCTTC. The whole variable domain, filled in from reference TRBV5-5 and TRBJ2-1, reads DAGVTQSPTHLIKTRGQQVTLRCSPISGHKSVSWYQQVLGQGPQFIFQYYEKEERGRGNFPDRFSARQFPNYSSELNVNALLLGDSALYLCASSLGLGQGSNEQFFGPGTRLTVL.

This rearrangement joins TRBV5-1 to TRBJ1-2, with D perhaps matching TRBD1 (6 bases). The CDR3 loop spans 13 amino acids. Looked up from germline, CDR1 is SGHRS and CDR2 is YFSETQ. The ends were cut back, 4 bases at V and 8 bases at J, with 15 bases in the middle. The CDR3 spells CASSPDRKAGYTF. In DNA, the CDR3 is TGCGCCAGCAGCCCCGACAGGAAGGCCGGCTACACCTTC. Looking up the rest from reference TRBV5-1 and TRBJ1-2 gives the full variable domain: KAGVTQTPRYLIKTRGQQVTLSCSPISGHRSVSWYQQTPGQGLQFLFEYFSETQRNKGNFPGRFSGRQFSNSRSEMNVSTLELGDSALYLCASSPDRKAGYTFGSGTRLTVV.

This sequence joins TRBV7-9 and TRBJ2-5; unclear D gene. V was clipped by 1 base and J by 2 bases, with 8 bases between them. This CDR3 contains 14 residues. The germline V gene encodes CDR1 SEHNR and CDR2 FQNEAQ (reference sequence). The CDR3 DNA reads TGTGCCAGCAGCTTAGTTGGCACACAAGAGACCCAGTACTTC. Residues: CASSLVGTQETQYF.

The chain links TRBV4-2 to TRBJ1-4, with TRBD1 as a possible D gene (6 bases). Trimming removed 0 bases from V and 5 bases from J, with 13 bases in between. Germline V CDR1 and CDR2: LGHNA, YNFKEQ. This CDR3 is 16 amino acids long. The CDR3 DNA reads as TGTGCCAGCAGCCAAGAAGCAGGGGCCCGGAATGAAAAACTGTTTTTT. It codes for CASSQEAGARNEKLFF.

This chain joins TRBV7-9 and TRBJ1-5; TRBD1 agrees at 7 bases. J lost 4 bases, V lost 5 bases, and 8 bases had no gene match. From germline, CDR1 is SEHNR and CDR2 FQNEAQ (reference sequence). The CDR3 is made up of 15 amino acids. CDR3 nucleotides: TGTGCCAGCAGCCGACAGGGTTTGGGAAATCAGCCCCAGCATTTT. Amino acids: CASSRQGLGNQPQHF.

V gene TRBV10-2 combines with J gene TRBJ1-5; weak D call: TRBD1 (5 bases). This CDR3 contains 16 residues. Germline CDR1 WSHSY, CDR2 SAAADI. Trimming took 5 bases from V and 0 from J, leaving 14 bases between them. Here the CDR3 reads CASSYQGAYSNQPQHF. In nucleotides, the CDR3 is TGCGCCAGCAGTTATCAGGGAGCTTATAGCAATCAGCCCCAGCATTTT.

The V call is TRBV10-2, the J call TRBJ2-3; tentatively, D is TRBD1 or TRBD2 (6 bases each). Trimming pared 0 bases from V and 0 bases from J, leaving 10 bases between. Germline V CDR1 and CDR2: WSHSY, SAAADI. The CDR3 runs to 16 residues. The CDR3 reads CASSESGGLSTDTQYF. The CDR3 nucleotides read TGCGCCAGCAGTGAGTCTGGGGGGCTAAGCACAGATACGCAGTATTTT.

The gene calls are TRBV28 and TRBJ1-5, with D hard to call. The CDR3 length is 11 residues. Germline CDR1 MDHEN, CDR2 SYDVKM. With 8 bases removed from V and 3 bases from J, the gap between germline ends came to 5 bases. The CDR3 loop is CASATNQPQHF. DNA for the CDR3: TGTGCCAGCGCGACCAATCAGCCCCAGCATTTT. Using reference TRBV28 and TRBJ1-5 for the parts outside the CDR3, the full variable domain is DVKVTQSSRYLVKRTGEKVFLECVQDMDHENMFWYRQDPGLGLRLIYFSYDVKMKEKGDIPEGYSVSREKKERFSLILESASTNQTSMYLCASATNQPQHFGDGTRLSIL.

The rearrangement joins TRBV7-3 to TRBJ2-2; the match to TRBD1 covers 9 bases. Trimming at V came to 8 bases and at J to 5 bases, leaving 9 bases not matched to a gene. Germline CDR1 reads SGHTA; CDR2 reads FQGTGA. The CDR3 totals 15 residues. The CDR3 here is CASSRDRVNTGELFF. The CDR3 nucleotides read TGTGCCAGCTCGAGGGACAGGGTGAATACCGGGGAGCTGTTTTTT.

This chain connects TRBV28 to TRBJ1-5; D uncertain. CDR1 and CDR2 (germline): MDHEN, SYDVKM. V lost 3 bases and J 5 bases, leaving 5 bases between the germline ends. The CDR3 spans 12 residues. The CDR3 DNA reads TGTGCCAGCAGTTTTCCGCATCAGCCCCAGCATTTT. It encodes CASSFPHQPQHF.

V and J are TRBV6-5 and TRBJ2-5, with unresolved D. Per germline, CDR1 MNHEY and CDR2 SVGAGI. Trimming took 5 bases from V and 7 from J, leaving 17 bases between them. The CDR3 spans 14 residues. The CDR3 bases are TGTGCCAGCAGTCTAGATCCTCGGAGAGGGACCCAGTACTTC. It translates to CASSLDPRRGTQYF.

This sequence joins TRBV18 and TRBJ1-5; 8 bases match TRBD1. In germline, CDR1 is KGHSH, CDR2 LQKENI. V gave up 3 bases and J gave up 6 bases; unmatched junction bases: 10. The length of the CDR3 is 16 residues. CDR3 amino acids: CASSPDGQGFTQPQHF. The CDR3 nucleotides are TGTGCCAGCTCACCTGACGGACAGGGATTTACTCAGCCCCAGCATTTT.

A single count supports this clone. The genes are TRBV2 and TRBJ1-5, with D possibly matching TRBD1 (5 bases). This CDR3 comprises 15 residues. The germline gives CDR1 SNHLY, CDR2 FYNNEI. V was cut by 8 bases and J by 1 base, with 15 bases left in between. This CDR3 reads CASRKQTESNQPQHF. Here the CDR3 DNA reads TGTGCCAGCCGAAAACAGACAGAAAGCAATCAGCCCCAGCATTTT.

V usage is TRBV3-1 (or the pseudogene TRBV3-2) and J usage is TRBJ1-3; D gene ambiguous. CDR3 size: 14 residues. Trimming shortened V by 4 bases and J by 0 bases, and 7 bases separated the two germline ends. Germline CDR1 and CDR2: LGHDT and YNNKEL (reference sequence). CDR3 nucleotides: TGTGCCAGCAGCCTCAAGAGCTCTGGAAACACCATATATTTT. Amino acid sequence: CASSLKSSGNTIYF.

The chain recombines TRBV30 with TRBJ1-3; D gene unclear. The ends were cut back, 1 base at V and 0 bases at J, with 10 bases in the middle. This CDR3 contains 15 residues. Germline CDR1 reads GTSNPN; CDR2 reads SVGIG (reference sequence). The CDR3 here is CAWSDRASSGNTIYF. CDR3 sequence (DNA): TGTGCCTGGAGTGATCGAGCTTCCTCTGGAAACACCATATATTTT.

This clone was observed a single time. This chain joins TRBV7-6 and TRBJ1-4; D call uncertain. Trimming stripped 1 base from V and 5 bases from J, with 5 bases between. Per the germline V gene, CDR1 is SGHVS and CDR2 is FNYEAQ. The CDR3 length is 13 residues. DNA of the CDR3: TGTGCCAGCAGCTTAGAACTGAATGAAAAACTGTTTTTT. Amino acid sequence: CASSLELNEKLFF.

V usage is TRBV29-1 and J usage is TRBJ1-2; D not certain. Trimming cost V 3 bases and J 8 bases, with 7 bases left between them. In germline, CDR1 is SQVTM, CDR2 ANQGSEA. The CDR3 consists of 10 residues. CDR3 nucleotides: TGCAGCGTTGACACGCGGGGCTACACCTTC. This codes for CSVDTRGYTF.

The gene calls are TRBV5-6 and TRBJ1-1, with 7 bases lining up with TRBD1. Germline V gene sequence: CDR1 SGHDT, CDR2 YYEEEE. Trimming removed 1 base from V and 5 bases from J; junction bases left unmatched: 14. The CDR3 contains 17 residues. The DNA for the CDR3 is TGTGCCAGCAGCTTGACTGTGCGTTCGGGACAGCGAACTGAAGCTTTCTTT. This translates into CASSLTVRSGQRTEAFF.

The rearrangement links TRBV14 to TRBJ2-1; D perhaps matches TRBD2 (6 bases). The CDR3 contains 14 residues. Trimming cost V 1 base and J 9 bases, with 13 bases left between them. Germline CDR1 and CDR2: SGHDN and FVKESK. In DNA form, the CDR3 reads TGTGCCAGCAGCCAAGCCTCTCTAGCGCTTGAGCAGTTCTTC. Its protein product is CASSQASLALEQFF.

This chain joins TRBV19 and TRBJ2-7; TRBD2 agrees at 14 bases. Germline V gene lookup returns CDR1 LNHDA and CDR2 SQIVND (reference sequence). V shed 8 bases and J 7 bases; nucleotides not matched to a gene: 4. The CDR3 runs 13 residues. As DNA, the CDR3 is TGTGCCAGTCGACTAGCGGGAGGGCGAGAGCAGTACTTC. Translating it yields CASRLAGGREQYF.